The 6 T cell receptor beta chains listed next were all sequenced from one sample in a study of T cells in localized non-small cell lung cancer. This table comes from immunoSEQ multiplex PCR, and its TCRdb copy is limited to in-frame clones, with some not included. The sample carries around 35,000 clones, approximately 88% recorded once. The specimen comprised peripheral blood, sampled before any cancer treatment. Every receptor here comes from a woman aged 40-75 years with stage I lung adenocarcinoma.

This clone was seen a few times. The genes are TRBV7-2 and TRBJ1-3, with unresolved D. Trimming cost V 3 bases and J 0 bases, with 12 bases left between them. CDR3 length: 16 residues. Germline V gives CDR1 SGHTA, CDR2 FQGNSA. CDR3 DNA sequence: TGTGCCAGCAGCTTGTCCCCCCCGATCTCTGGAAACACCATATATTTT. Encoded protein: CASSLSPPISGNTIYF. The full variable domain, completed using reference TRBV7-2 and TRBJ1-3, is GAGVSQSPSNKVTEKGKDVELRCDPISGHTALYWYRQSLGQGLEFLIYFQGNSAPDKSGLPSDRFSAERTGGSVSTLTIQRTQQEDSAVYLCASSLSPPISGNTIYFGEGSWLTVV.

The chain uses TRBV28 and TRBJ2-7, with 12 positions matching TRBD1. The CDR3 has 14 residues. Unmatched junction bases numbered 6, after V lost 5 bases and J lost 7 bases. Germline V gene data show CDR1 as MDHEN and CDR2 as SYDVKM. The CDR3 nucleotides read TGTGCCAGCAGTGGGACAGGGGGCTTGAGGGAGCAGTACTTC. This encodes CASSGTGGLREQYF. The variable domain in full, with the rest retrieved from reference TRBV28 and TRBJ2-7, is DVKVTQSSRYLVKRTGEKVFLECVQDMDHENMFWYRQDPGLGLRLIYFSYDVKMKEKGDIPEGYSVSREKKERFSLILESASTNQTSMYLCASSGTGGLREQYFGPGTRLTVT.

The chain uses TRBV11-3 and TRBJ2-2; 7 bases match TRBD1. V trimming: 5 bases; J trimming: 8 bases; junction bases outside the gene matches: 8. This CDR3 spans 14 amino acids. Germline V gene lookup returns CDR1 SGHNT and CDR2 YENEEA. This CDR3 is CASSPDRFGGELFF. CDR3 nucleotide sequence: TGTGCCAGCAGCCCGGACAGGTTCGGGGGGGAGCTGTTTTTT.

Here the CDR3 DNA reads TGTGCCAGCAGCCTCGGGTCTAAAGGGGGCTACACCTTC. It encodes CASSLGSKGGYTF. The chain recombines TRBV5-4 with TRBJ1-2; D gene uncertain. Trimming pared 4 bases from V and 8 bases from J, leaving 15 bases between. The germline CDR1 and CDR2 sequences are SGHNT and YYREEE (reference sequence). This CDR3 has 13 residues.

The chain joins TRBV28 to TRBJ1-5, with 7 bases matching TRBD1. The CDR3 has 13 amino acids. The J segment lost 6 bases and the V segment lost 7 bases, leaving 6 bases of the junction unmatched. Germline CDR1 MDHEN, CDR2 SYDVKM. CDR3 sequence: CASTLYRGQPQHF. The CDR3 DNA reads as TGTGCCAGCACCCTCTACAGGGGTCAGCCCCAGCATTTT.

This chain connects TRBV5-1 to TRBJ2-4, with D possibly being TRBD2 (5 bases). Trimming removed 4 bases at V and 9 bases at J, with 14 bases between. This CDR3 comprises 13 residues. The germline CDR1 and CDR2 sequences are SGHRS and YFSETQ. The CDR3 DNA sequence: TGCGCCAGCAGCCCCGGACTCGCTGGCATTCAGTACTTC. Protein sequence: CASSPGLAGIQYF. The whole variable domain, remainder taken from reference TRBV5-1 and TRBJ2-4, is KAGVTQTPRYLIKTRGQQVTLSCSPISGHRSVSWYQQTPGQGLQFLFEYFSETQRNKGNFPGRFSGRQFSNSRSEMNVSTLELGDSALYLCASSPGLAGIQYFGAGTRLSVL.